This T cell receptor beta chain was retrieved from a study of sequential checkpoint blockade in melanoma. Documented treatment: randomized to nivolumab then ipilimumab (arm A) or the reverse (arm B). Here immunoSEQ multiplex PCR was the method, and the copy in TCRdb shows in-frame clones only, minus some. Of some 10,000 clones in the sample, 55% to 85% were seen once. CDR1 is MNHEY and CDR2 is SMNVEV in the germline V gene (reference sequence). The CDR3 covers 15 residues. V lost 3 bases to trimming and J lost 5 bases; unmatched junction nucleotides: 10. The sample was CD8+ T cells sorted from blood (inferred from file names), taken from a patient given nivolumab and ipilimumab in sequence. The TCR originated in a human donor with melanoma. The rearrangement joins TRBV27 to TRBJ2-7; 7 bases agree with TRBD1. This CDR3 reads CASSLRTGGNHEQYF. The CDR3 DNA reads as TGTGCCAGCAGTTTGAGGACAGGAGGTAACCACGAGCAGTACTTC.